The rows below give T cell receptor beta chains drawn from one sample of a study of blood T cell repertoires in COVID-19. Using immunoSEQ multiplex PCR, the repertoire was profiled, and TCRdb retains in-frame clones only, with some absent. The profile shows almost 300,000 clones, more than 75% of them singletons. The sequenced sample consisted of peripheral blood. The receptors were gathered from a man aged 65-85 years with acute or convalescent COVID-19. Both conserved end residues are part of each CDR3. The D gene is left open where the match is weak. Not every row has a clone size; where given, it reads once, few, many or a size class.

TRBV7-2	-	-	TRBJ2-3	CASSPTGSDTQYF	TGTGCCAGCAGCCCCACAGGTTCAGATACGCAGTATTTT
TRBV4-2	-	-	TRBJ1-2	CASSQETGDGYTF	TGTGCCAGCAGCCAAGAAACGGGAGATGGCTACACCTTC
TRBV21-1	-	-	TRBJ2-3	CASSEPAGQGARDTQYF	TGTGCCAGCAGCGAACCCGCTGGACAGGGGGCGAGAGATACGCAGTATTTT
TRBV5-1	TRBD2	few	TRBJ2-1	CASSLSGRIAGGREQFF	TGCGCCAGCAGCTTGAGTGGTCGCATAGCGGGGGGTCGGGAGCAGTTCTTC
TRBV2	-	-	TRBJ2-5	CASSESKTQYF	TGTGCCAGCAGTGAGAGTAAGACCCAGTACTTC
TRBV2	-	few	TRBJ1-2	CASIREGYGYTF	TGTGCCAGTATTCGGGAGGGGTATGGCTACACCTTC
TRBV6-5	-	-	TRBJ1-5	CASSYSGGGQPQHF	TGTGCCAGCAGTTACTCGGGGGGGGGTCAGCCCCAGCATTTT
TRBV19	-	-	TRBJ2-5	CASSIREGETQYF	TGTGCCAGTAGTATACGTGAGGGAGAGACCCAGTACTTC
TRBV6-5	-	-	TRBJ1-4	CASGYVGKLFF	TGTGCCAGCGGTTACGTCGGAAAACTGTTTTTT
TRBV29-1	-	-	TRBJ2-3	CSVELSGTDTQYF	TGCAGCGTTGAACTTAGCGGCACAGATACGCAGTATTTT
TRBV3-1/TRBV3-2	-	-	TRBJ2-7	CASSRTDYEQYF	TGTGCCAGCAGCCGGACAGACTACGAGCAGTACTTC
TRBV3-1/TRBV3-2	TRBD2	-	TRBJ2-7	CASSAGTSGSDEQYF	TGTGCCAGCAGCGCCGGGACTAGCGGGAGTGACGAGCAGTACTTC
TRBV23-1	TRBD1	-	TRBJ1-5	CASSQSATGDQPQHF	TGCGCCAGCAGTCAATCGGCAACAGGGGATCAGCCCCAGCATTTT
TRBV5-1	-	-	TRBJ2-7	CASSLEGGTVGEQYF	TGCGCCAGCAGCTTGGAGGGGGGGACCGTCGGTGAGCAGTACTTC
TRBV21-1	-	-	TRBJ2-7	CASPPGTGEGPYEQYF	TGTGCCAGCCCACCCGGGACAGGGGAGGGTCCCTACGAGCAGTACTTC
TRBV6-5	-	-	TRBJ1-1	CASSYSLGRNTEAFF	TGTGCCAGCAGTTACTCCTTGGGGCGGAACACTGAAGCTTTCTTT